This TCR beta chain was sequenced for a study of blood T cell repertoires in COVID-19. On the study more broadly: Spain, Italy and the United States supplied samples that represented acute and convalescent COVID-19. The cDNA or gDNA used as material had been derived from T cells, B-cell-depleted T cells, or PBMCs.

TCRdb's table, derived via immunoSEQ multiplex PCR, lists solely in-frame clones and lacks some. The profile shows a few hundred thousand clones, 65% to 90% of them singletons. Germline loops: CDR1 DFQATT, CDR2 SNEGSKA (reference sequence). V was shortened by 3 bases and J by 6 bases, with 15 bases between the two germline ends. The CDR3 is made up of 13 amino acids. Input material: peripheral blood. The TCR was taken from a man aged 50 to 60 with active or convalescent COVID-19. The rearrangement uses TRBV20-1 and TRBJ2-7; unclear D gene. The CDR3 protein is CSASPEVRTEQYF. DNA of the CDR3: TGCAGTGCTAGTCCCGAGGTTCGAACCGAGCAGTACTTC.